This TCR beta chain was profiled in a study of T cell clonality in common variable immunodeficiency. This clone has at least ten counts. The read falls 3 residues short of the CDR3 end, and the missing part is taken from the germline J gene. Sequencing used immunoSEQ multiplex PCR; TCRdb keeps in-frame clones, though not all of them. The sample holds about 66,000 clones, and no clone turns up only once. Germline V gene sequence: CDR1 DFQATT, CDR2 SNEGSKA (reference sequence). The V segment lost 0 bases and the J segment 5 bases; nucleotides outside the gene matches: 4. The CDR3 contains 14 residues. This clonotype was sampled from a person aged 18-70 years in good health. This chain links TRBV20-1 with TRBJ2-1, with 7 bases matching TRBD2. Specimen: peripheral blood mononuclear cells. The chain's CDR3 is CSAREGRGNNEQFF. CDR3 DNA (partial): TGCAGTGCTAGAGAAGGGCGGGGGAACAATGAG.